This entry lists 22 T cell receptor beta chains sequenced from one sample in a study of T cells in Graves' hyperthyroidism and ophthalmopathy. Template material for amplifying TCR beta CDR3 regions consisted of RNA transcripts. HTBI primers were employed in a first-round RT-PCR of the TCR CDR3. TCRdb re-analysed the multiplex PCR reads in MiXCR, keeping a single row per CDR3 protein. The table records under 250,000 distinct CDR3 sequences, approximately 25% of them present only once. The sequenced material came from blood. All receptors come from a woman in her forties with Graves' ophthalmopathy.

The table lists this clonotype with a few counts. CDR3 region: CASSLGTTGSPGANVLTF. Written as DNA, the CDR3 is TGTGCCAGCAGCTTAGGTACTACAGGCTCCCCCGGGGCCAACGTCCTGACTTTC. The chain is built from TRBV11-2 and TRBJ2-6; D is perhaps TRBD1 (5 bases). The germline gives CDR1 SGHAT, CDR2 FQNNGV. The CDR3 covers 18 residues. The ends were cut back, 1 base at V and 4 bases at J, with 17 bases in the middle.

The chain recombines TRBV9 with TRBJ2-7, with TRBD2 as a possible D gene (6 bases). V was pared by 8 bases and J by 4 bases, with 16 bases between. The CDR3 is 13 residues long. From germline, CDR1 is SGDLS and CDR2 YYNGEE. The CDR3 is CASSAGPWYEQYF. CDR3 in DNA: TGTGCCAGTTCCGCGGGACCCTGGTACGAGCAGTACTTC.

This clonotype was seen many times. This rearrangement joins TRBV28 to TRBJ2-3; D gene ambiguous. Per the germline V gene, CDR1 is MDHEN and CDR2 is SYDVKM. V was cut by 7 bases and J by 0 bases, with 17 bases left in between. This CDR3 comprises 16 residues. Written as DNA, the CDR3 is TGTGCCAGCACTAAAGCAGGTGCACTAAGCACAGATACGCAGTATTTT. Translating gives CASTKAGALSTDTQYF. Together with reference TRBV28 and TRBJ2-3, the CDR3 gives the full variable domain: DVKVTQSSRYLVKRTGEKVFLECVQDMDHENMFWYRQDPGLGLRLIYFSYDVKMKEKGDIPEGYSVSREKKERFSLILESASTNQTSMYLCASTKAGALSTDTQYFGPGTRLTVL.

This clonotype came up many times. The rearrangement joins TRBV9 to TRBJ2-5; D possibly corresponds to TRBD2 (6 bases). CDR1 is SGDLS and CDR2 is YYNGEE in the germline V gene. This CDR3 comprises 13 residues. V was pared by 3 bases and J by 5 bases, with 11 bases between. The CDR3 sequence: CASSAWGVETQYF. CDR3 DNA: TGTGCCAGCAGCGCATGGGGGGTGGAGACCCAGTACTTC.

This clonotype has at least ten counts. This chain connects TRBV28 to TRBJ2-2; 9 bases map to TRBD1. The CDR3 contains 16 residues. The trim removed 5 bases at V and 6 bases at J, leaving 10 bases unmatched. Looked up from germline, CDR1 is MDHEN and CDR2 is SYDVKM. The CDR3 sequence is CASSSPRDRVAGELFF. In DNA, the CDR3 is TGTGCCAGCAGTAGCCCCCGGGACAGGGTCGCCGGGGAGCTGTTTTTT.

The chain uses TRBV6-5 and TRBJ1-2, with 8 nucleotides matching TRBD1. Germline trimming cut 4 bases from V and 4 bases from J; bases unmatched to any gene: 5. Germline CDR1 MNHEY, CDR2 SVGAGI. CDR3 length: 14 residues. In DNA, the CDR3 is TGTGCCAGCAGTTTAGCGGGACAGGCCTATGGCTACACCTTC. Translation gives CASSLAGQAYGYTF.

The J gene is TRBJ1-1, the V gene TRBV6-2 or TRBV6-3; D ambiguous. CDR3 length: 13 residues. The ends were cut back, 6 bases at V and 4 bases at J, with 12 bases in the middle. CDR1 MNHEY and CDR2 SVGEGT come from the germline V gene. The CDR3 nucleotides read TGTGCCAGCAGGCTAGGCGGTAGCACTGAAGCTTTCTTT. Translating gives CASRLGGSTEAFF.

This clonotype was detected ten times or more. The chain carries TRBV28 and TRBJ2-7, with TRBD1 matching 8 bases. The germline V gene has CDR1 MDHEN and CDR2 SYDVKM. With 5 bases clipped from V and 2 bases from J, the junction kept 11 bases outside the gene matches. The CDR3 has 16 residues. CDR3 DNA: TGTGCCAGCAGTCCGCCCCGGGACAGGACACCCTACGAGCAGTACTTC. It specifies CASSPPRDRTPYEQYF.

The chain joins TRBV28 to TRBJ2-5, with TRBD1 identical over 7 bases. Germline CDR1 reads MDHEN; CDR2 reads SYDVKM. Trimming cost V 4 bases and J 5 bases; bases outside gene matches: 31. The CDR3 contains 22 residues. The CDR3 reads CASSSSFSSETGELLVFETQYF. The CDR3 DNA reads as TGTGCCAGCAGTTCATCATTTTCGAGCGAAACAGGGGAGTTACTAGTATTCGAGACCCAGTACTTC.

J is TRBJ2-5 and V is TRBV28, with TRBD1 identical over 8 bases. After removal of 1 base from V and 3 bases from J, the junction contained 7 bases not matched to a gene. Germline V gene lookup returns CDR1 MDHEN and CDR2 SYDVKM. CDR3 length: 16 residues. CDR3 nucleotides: TGTGCCAGCAGTTTATATTTCAGGGGGCAAGAAGAGACCCAGTACTTC. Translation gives CASSLYFRGQEETQYF.

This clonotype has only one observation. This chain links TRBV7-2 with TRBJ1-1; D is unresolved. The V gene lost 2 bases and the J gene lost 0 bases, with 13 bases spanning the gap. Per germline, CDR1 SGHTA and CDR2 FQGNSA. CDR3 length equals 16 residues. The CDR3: CASSLTVGALNTEAFF. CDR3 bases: TGTGCCAGCAGCTTAACGGTGGGAGCATTGAACACTGAAGCTTTCTTT.

The CDR3 protein is CASSQANLAGEQYF. The CDR3 DNA is TGTGCCAGCAGCCAAGCAAATCTAGCGGGCGAGCAGTACTTC. The chain has TRBV6-1 and TRBJ2-7; 8 bases align to TRBD2. The germline CDR1 and CDR2 sequences are MNHNS and SASEGT. There are 14 residues in the CDR3. V gave up 6 bases and J gave up 6 bases; unmatched junction bases: 10.

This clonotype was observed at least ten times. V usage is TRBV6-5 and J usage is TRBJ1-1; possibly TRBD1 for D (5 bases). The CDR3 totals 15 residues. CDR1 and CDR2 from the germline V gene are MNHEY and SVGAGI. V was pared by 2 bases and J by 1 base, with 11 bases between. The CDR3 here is CASSYATQGNTEAFF. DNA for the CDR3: TGTGCCAGCAGTTACGCTACCCAGGGGAACACTGAAGCTTTCTTT.

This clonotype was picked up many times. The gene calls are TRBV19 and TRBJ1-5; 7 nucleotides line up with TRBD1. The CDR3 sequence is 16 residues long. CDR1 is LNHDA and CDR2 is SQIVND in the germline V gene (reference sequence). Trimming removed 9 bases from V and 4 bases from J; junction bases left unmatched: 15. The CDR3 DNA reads TGTGCCAGCCGACTACAGGGGAGCGCCGAAAATCAGCCCCAGCATTTT. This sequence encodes CASRLQGSAENQPQHF.

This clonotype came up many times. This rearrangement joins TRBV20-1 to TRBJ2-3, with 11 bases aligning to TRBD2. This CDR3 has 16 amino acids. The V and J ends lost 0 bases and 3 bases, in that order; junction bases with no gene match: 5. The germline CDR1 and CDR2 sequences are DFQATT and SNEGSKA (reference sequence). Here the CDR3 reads CSARDPLAGVTDTQYF. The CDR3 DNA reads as TGCAGTGCTAGAGACCCACTAGCGGGAGTAACAGATACGCAGTATTTT.

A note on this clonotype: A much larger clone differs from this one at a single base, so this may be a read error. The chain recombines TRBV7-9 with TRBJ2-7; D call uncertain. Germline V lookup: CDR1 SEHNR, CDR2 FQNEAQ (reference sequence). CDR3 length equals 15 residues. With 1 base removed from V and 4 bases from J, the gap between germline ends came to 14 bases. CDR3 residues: CASSLGEVSRYEQYF. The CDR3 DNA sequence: TGTGCCAGCAGCTTAGGTGAGGTATCCAGATACGAGCAGTACTTC.

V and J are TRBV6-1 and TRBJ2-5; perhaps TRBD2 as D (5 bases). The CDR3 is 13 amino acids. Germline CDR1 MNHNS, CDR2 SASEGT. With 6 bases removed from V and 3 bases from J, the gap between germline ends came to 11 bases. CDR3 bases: TGTGCCAGCAGCGGCCGGGAAAAAGAGACCCAGTACTTC. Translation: CASSGREKETQYF.

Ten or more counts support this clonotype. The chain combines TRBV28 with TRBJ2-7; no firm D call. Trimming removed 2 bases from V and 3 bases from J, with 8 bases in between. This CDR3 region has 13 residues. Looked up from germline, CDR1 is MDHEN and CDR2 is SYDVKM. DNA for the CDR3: TGTGCCAGCAGTTTAGATGGTCTCTACGAGCAGTACTTC. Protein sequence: CASSLDGLYEQYF.

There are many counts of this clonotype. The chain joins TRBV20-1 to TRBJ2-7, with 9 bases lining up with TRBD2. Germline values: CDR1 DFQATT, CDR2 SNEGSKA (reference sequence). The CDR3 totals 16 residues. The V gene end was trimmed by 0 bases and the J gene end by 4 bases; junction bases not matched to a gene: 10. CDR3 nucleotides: TGCAGTGCTAGAGATAGCTCGGGACTAGCTACGTACGAGCAGTACTTC. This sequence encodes CSARDSSGLATYEQYF.

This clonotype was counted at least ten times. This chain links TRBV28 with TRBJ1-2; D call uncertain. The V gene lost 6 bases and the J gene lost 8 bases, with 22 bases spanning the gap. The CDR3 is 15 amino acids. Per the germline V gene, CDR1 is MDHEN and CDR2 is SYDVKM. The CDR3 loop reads CASSLDEATLRGYTF. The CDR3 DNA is TGTGCCAGCAGCCTGGACGAAGCCACTCTTAGAGGCTACACCTTC.

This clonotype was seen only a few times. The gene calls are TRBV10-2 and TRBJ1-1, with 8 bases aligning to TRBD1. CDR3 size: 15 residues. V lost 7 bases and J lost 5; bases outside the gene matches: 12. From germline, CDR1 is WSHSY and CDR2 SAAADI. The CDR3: CASNRDTGGLTEAFF. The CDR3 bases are TGCGCCAGCAACCGAGACACAGGGGGGCTTACTGAAGCTTTCTTT.

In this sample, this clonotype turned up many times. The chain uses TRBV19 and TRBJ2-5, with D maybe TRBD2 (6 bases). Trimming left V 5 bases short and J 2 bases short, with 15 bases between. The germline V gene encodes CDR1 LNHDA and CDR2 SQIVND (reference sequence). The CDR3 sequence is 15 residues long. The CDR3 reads CASSVNSGLQETQYF. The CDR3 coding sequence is TGTGCCAGTAGTGTCAACTCGGGACTGCAAGAGACCCAGTACTTC.